In this sample, the clone carrying this TCR beta chain turned up a few times. As yet, its antigen is unknown. The data were obtained in a study of T cell repertoires in cytomegalovirus infection. Background on the study: It can be stated that public TCR beta signatures indicated CMV infection as well as a matching HLA type. Whole-study results and caveats: Identification of carriers of CMV plus the relevant HLA was performed using cumulative public TCR beta family frequency. Clonotypes of TCR beta that were HLA-C-restricted and CMV-specific dominated the ex vivo response.

The germline V gene encodes CDR1 MNHEY and CDR2 SMNVEV (reference sequence). This CDR3 contains 16 residues. V dropped 5 bases and J dropped 6; count of bases not matched to a gene: 7. TCRdb called the reads again in MiXCR, with one record for every CDR3 protein. Of 500,000 to 600,000 distinct CDR3 sequences in the sample, 15% to 20% were seen once. The J gene is TRBJ2-1, the V gene TRBV27; 13 bases align to TRBD2. The sequenced material came from CD8+ T cells from PBMCs. The receptor was isolated from a human donor in good health (CMV status not recorded). Some clones in this sample may be carry-over from other donors' samples. This chain's CDR3 is CASSTTSGGALNEQFF. CDR3 in DNA: TGTGCCAGCAGTACCACTAGCGGGGGGGCTCTCAATGAGCAGTTCTTC.